The following is a TCR beta chain sequence with its context. In germline, CDR1 is LGHNA, CDR2 YSLEER. V lost 0 bases and J 2 bases, leaving 12 bases between the germline ends. There are 16 residues in the CDR3. The repertoire was sequenced with immunoSEQ multiplex PCR; TCRdb's copy has only in-frame clones and lacks some. This sample carries tens of thousands of clones, about 96% of them seen once, and the ten largest clones take around 2.5%. The entry originates in a study of T cell changes during pregnancy in multiple sclerosis. This specimen consisted of CD8+ T cells from peripheral blood mononuclear cells, obtained after pregnancy. V gene TRBV4-3 combines with J gene TRBJ2-3, with D tentatively TRBD2 (6 bases). The origin of this receptor is a female donor with multiple sclerosis, enrolled in a pregnancy study. CDR3 loop: CASSQEPGLYTDTQYF. The CDR3 coding sequence is TGCGCCAGCAGCCAAGAGCCGGGACTTTACACAGATACGCAGTATTTT.